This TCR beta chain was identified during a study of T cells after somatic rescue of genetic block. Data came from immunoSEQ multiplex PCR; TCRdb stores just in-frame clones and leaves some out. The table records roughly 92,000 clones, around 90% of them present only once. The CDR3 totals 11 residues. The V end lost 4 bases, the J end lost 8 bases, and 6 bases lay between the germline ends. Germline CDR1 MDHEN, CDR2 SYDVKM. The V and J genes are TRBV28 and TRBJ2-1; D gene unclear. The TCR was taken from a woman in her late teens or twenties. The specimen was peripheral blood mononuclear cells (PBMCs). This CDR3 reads CASSSMYEQFF. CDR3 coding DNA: TGTGCCAGCAGTTCTATGTATGAGCAGTTCTTC.